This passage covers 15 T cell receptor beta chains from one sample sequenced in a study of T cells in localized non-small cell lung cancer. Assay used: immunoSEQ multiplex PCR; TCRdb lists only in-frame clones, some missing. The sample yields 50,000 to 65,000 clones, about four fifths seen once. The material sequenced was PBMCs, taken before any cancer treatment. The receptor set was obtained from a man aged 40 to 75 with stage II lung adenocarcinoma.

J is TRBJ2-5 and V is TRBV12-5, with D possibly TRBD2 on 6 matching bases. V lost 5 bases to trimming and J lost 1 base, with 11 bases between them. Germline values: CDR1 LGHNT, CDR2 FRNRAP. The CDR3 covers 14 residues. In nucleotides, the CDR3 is TGTGCTAGTGGTCCCCGGGACTTCCAAGAGACCCAGTACTTC. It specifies CASGPRDFQETQYF.

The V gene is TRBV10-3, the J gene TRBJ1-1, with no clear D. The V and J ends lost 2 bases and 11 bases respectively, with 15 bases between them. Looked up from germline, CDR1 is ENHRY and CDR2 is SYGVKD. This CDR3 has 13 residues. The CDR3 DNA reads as TGTGCCATCAGTGAGCCTGCGGGAGGATCGGCTTTCTTT. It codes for CAISEPAGGSAFF.

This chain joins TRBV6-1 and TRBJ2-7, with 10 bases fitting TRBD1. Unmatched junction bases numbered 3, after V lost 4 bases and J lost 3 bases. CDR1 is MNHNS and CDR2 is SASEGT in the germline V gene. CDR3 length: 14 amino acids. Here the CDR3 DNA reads TGTGCCAGCAGTGGGACAGGGGGGAGCTACGAGCAGTACTTC. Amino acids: CASSGTGGSYEQYF.

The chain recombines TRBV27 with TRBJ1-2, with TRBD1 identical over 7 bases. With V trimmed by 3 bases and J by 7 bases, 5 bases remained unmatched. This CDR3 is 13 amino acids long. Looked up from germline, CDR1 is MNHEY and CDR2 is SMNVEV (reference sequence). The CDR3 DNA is TGTGCCAGCAGTTTTAATCAGGGGGGTGGCTACACCTTC. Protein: CASSFNQGGGYTF.

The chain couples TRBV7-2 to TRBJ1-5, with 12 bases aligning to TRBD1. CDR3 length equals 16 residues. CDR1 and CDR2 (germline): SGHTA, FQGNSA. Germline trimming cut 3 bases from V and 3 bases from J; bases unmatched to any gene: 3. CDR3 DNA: TGTGCCAGCAGCTTGGGGACAGGGGGCATCAATCAGCCCCAGCATTTT. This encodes CASSLGTGGINQPQHF. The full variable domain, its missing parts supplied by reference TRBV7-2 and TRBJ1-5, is GAGVSQSPSNKVTEKGKDVELRCDPISGHTALYWYRQSLGQGLEFLIYFQGNSAPDKSGLPSDRFSAERTGGSVSTLTIQRTQQEDSAVYLCASSLGTGGINQPQHFGDGTRLSIL.

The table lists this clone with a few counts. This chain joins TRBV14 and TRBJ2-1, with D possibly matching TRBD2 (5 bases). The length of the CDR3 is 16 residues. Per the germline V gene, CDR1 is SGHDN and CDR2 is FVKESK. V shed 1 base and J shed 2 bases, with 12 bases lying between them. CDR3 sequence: CASSQGGSSAYNEQFF. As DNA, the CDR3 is TGTGCCAGCAGCCAAGGTGGGAGTAGCGCCTACAATGAGCAGTTCTTC.

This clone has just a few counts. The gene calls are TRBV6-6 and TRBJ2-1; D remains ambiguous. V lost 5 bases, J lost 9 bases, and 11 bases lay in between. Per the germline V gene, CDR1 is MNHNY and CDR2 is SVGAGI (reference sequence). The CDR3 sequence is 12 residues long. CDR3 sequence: CASSDSVGEQFF. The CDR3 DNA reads TGTGCCAGCAGTGATAGTGTCGGTGAGCAGTTCTTC.

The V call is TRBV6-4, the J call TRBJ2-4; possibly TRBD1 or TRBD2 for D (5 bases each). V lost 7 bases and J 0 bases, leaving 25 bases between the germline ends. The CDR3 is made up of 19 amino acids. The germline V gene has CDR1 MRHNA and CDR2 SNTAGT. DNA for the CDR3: TGTGCCAGCACACCTCCGGGACCGCCTACGGTGATAGCCAAAAACATTCAGTACTTC. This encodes CASTPPGPPTVIAKNIQYF.

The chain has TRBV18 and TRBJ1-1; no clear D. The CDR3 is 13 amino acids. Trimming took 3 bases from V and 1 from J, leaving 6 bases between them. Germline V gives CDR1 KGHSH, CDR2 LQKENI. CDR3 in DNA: TGTGCCAGCTCACCCAACGGGAACACTGAAGCTTTCTTT. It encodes CASSPNGNTEAFF.

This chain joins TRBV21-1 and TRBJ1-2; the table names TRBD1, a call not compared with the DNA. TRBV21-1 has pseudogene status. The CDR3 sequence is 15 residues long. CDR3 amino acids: CASSPALGTGYGYTF. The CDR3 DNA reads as TGTGCCAGCAGCCCCGCCTTAGGGACAGGCTATGGCTACACCTTC.

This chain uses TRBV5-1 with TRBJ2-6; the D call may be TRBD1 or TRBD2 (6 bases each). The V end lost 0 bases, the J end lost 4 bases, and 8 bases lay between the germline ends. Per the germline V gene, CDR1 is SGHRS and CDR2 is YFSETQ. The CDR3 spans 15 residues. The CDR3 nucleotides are TGCGCCAGCAGCTTGGGGGGGGCCGGGGCCAACGTCCTGACTTTC. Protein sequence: CASSLGGAGANVLTF.

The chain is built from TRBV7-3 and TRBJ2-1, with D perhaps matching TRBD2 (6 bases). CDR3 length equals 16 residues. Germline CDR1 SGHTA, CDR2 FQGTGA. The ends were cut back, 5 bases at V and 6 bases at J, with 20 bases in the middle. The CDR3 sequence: CASSPTPGLAINEQFF. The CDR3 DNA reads TGTGCCAGCAGCCCAACACCGGGACTGGCTATCAATGAGCAGTTCTTC.

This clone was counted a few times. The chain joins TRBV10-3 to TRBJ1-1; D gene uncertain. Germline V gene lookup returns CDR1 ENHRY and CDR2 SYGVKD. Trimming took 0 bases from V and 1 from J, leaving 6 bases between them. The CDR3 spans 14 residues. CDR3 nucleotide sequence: TGTGCCATCAGTGAGTCCCGGGCGAACACTGAAGCTTTCTTT. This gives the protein CAISESRANTEAFF.

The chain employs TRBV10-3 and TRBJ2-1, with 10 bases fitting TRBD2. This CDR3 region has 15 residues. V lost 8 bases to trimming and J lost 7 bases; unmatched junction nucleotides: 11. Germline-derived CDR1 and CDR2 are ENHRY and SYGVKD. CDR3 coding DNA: TGTGCCATCTCACTGGCTAGCGGGAGAGGGAATGAGCAGTTCTTC. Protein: CAISLASGRGNEQFF.

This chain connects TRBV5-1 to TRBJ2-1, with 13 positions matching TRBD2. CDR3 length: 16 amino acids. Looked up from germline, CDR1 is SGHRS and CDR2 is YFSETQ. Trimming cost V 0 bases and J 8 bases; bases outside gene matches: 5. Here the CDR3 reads CASSLERTSGRYEQFF. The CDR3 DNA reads TGCGCCAGCAGCTTGGAAAGGACTAGCGGGAGATATGAGCAGTTCTTC.